This TCR beta chain was captured by sequencing in a study of blood T cells in healthy people across ages. Next came a second PCR, run for about 7 to 11 cycles, which used a sample-barcoded 5' primer along with a J-beta primer mix. One entry per CDR3 protein, called by TCRdb with MiXCR from the 5' RACE reads. The data show 650,000 to 950,000 distinct CDR3 sequences, around 43% seen once. The CDR3 covers 19 residues. From germline, CDR1 is ENHRY and CDR2 SYGVKD. V shed 0 bases and J shed 2 bases, with 21 bases lying between them. This clonotype has a handful of counts. The sequencing input was blood. The sequence came from a man between 60 and 75 years old in good health. The V call is TRBV10-3, the J call TRBJ2-3, with D tentatively TRBD2 (5 bases). CDR3 sequence (DNA): TGTGCCATCAGTGAGTCGATGCTCAAACTAGTTTCCGACACAGATACGCAGTATTTT. It codes for CAISESMLKLVSDTDTQYF.